This entry concerns a single TCR beta chain. Its recognized antigen is unknown. There are no base qualities to consult, and no much larger clone falls within one base. Measured from the cysteine to the phenylalanine, the CDR3 is 17 residues long. The sequence is cut down to CDR3 DNA, 51 bases in frame from base 1. For CDR1 and CDR2, the germline V gene (reference sequence) lists PRHDT and FYEKMQ. V has 3 bases trimmed and J has 0 bases trimmed; junction bases matching no gene number 3. RNA was extracted using the RNeasy kit, and about 0.5 to 1 ug of the RNA was reverse transcribed with random hexamers. TCR beta CDR3 regions were amplified with the immunoSEQ multiplex PCR assay covering 54 Vbeta and 13 Jbeta segments. To correct PCR amplification bias, a synthetic template baseline was used for both primer optimization and computational correction. As for how the authors treated the data: Reads were annotated to V, D and J genes according to IMGT and were analyzed with immunoSEQ Analyzer, with only productive sequences retained. To calculate clonality, Shannon entropy was normalized by log2 of the number of productive unique sequences and then subtracted from one. Public and private clones were assessed among the 100 most prevalent clones of each patient and control. Clones were defined as Susac-specific if absent from the healthy and MS cohorts, from roughly 1,100 published viral clones and from other ImmuneACCESS disease sequences. In-frame beta chains were kept once TCRdb had trimmed the public reads at Q25 with fastp and called clones with MiXCR. Every distinct CDR3 protein forms one entry, paired with its most common genes and DNA. The V and J calls were determined by TCRdb, not by the authors. The sample has some 130,000 distinct CDR3 sequences on record, approximately 95% of them singletons. The ten top clones hold around 0.2% of the sample.

High-throughput TCR beta sequencing profiled peripheral blood CD8+ and CD4+ T cells from healthy donors, Susac syndrome patients and multiple sclerosis patients. Susac syndrome patients met recently defined diagnostic criteria for definite or probable disease. Bulk CD8+ and CD4+ T cells were purified by magnetic negative isolation, whereas CD8+ TEMRA cells were enriched by FACS. Blood was collected in EDTA tubes and processed within 24 hours, with PBMCs isolated through density gradient centrifugation. PBMCs intended for TCR sequencing were frozen in liquid nitrogen and were later thawed in a 37 degrees C water bath. The sorted or isolated CD4+, CD8+ and CD8+ TEMRA cells had a purity of 90% or higher. The data were taken from a study of CD8 T cells in Susac syndrome (dated by TCRdb to the late 2010s). For the wider study: Of the Susac syndrome patients who were sequenced, fewer than ten were in clinical remission while more than five had clinically active disease. The study used repertoire sequencing to test whether antigen drove CD8+ T cell activation and differentiation in Susac syndrome. At blood withdrawal, Susac syndrome patients were either therapy-naive, taking corticosteroids (in some cases with IVIg as well), or taking IVIg alone. CD8+ T cell repertoire clonality was compared between more than ten healthy donors, roughly 14 Susac syndrome patients and some 15 multiple sclerosis patients. General study outcomes and caveats: Some 15 and five Susac-specific public clones were found in the total CD8+ and CD8+ TEMRA repertoires, respectively. The study acknowledged that relatively few individuals were included in the TCR sequencing and HLA analysis. Clonal expansion was observed in Susac syndrome CD8+ repertoires, with the highest expansion in CD8+ TEMRA cells and greater expansion in clinically active than in remitting patients.

The material sequenced was CD8+ T cells from PBMCs. The sequence was collected from a human donor with Susac syndrome. The chain joins TRBV13 to TRBJ2-6; TRBD1 matches 9 bases in the middle. CDR3 sequence: CASSLGQGISGANVLTF. The nucleotide sequence reads as follows: TGTGCCAGCAGCTTGGGACAGGGAATCTCTGGGGCCAACGTCCTGACTTTC. Outside the CDR3, residues come from the reference TRBV13 and TRBJ2-6 proteins, so the full variable domain is: AAGVIQSPRHLIKEKRETATLKCYPIPRHDTVYWYQQGPGQDPQFLISFYEKMQSDKGSIPDRFSAQQFSDYHSELNMSSLELGDSALYFCASSLGQGISGANVLTFGAGSRLTVL.